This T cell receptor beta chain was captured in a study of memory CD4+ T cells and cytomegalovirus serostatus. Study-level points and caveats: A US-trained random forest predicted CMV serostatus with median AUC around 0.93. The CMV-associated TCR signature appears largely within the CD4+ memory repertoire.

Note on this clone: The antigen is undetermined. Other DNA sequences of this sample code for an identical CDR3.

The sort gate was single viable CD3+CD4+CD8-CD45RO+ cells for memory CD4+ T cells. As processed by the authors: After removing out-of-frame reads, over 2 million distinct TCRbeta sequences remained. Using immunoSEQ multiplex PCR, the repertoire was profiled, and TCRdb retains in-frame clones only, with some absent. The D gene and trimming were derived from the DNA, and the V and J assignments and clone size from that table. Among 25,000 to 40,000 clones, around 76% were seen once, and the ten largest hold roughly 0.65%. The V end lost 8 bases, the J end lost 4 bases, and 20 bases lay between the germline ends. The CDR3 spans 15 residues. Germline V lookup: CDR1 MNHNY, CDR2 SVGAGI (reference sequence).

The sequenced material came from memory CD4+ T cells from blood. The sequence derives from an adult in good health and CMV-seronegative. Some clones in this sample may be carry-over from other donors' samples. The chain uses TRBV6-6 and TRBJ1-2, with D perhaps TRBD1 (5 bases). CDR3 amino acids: CASQRWGIILYGYTF. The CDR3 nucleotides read TGTGCCAGCCAACGGTGGGGCATAATCCTCTATGGCTACACCTTC.